Detailed here is one T cell receptor beta chain. Assay: immunoSEQ multiplex PCR; the TCRdb copy retains only in-frame clones and omits some. The table has 100,000 to 150,000 clones, 70% to 85% seen once. The CDR3 runs 14 residues. The V gene lost 2 bases and the J gene lost 6 bases, with 13 bases spanning the gap. In germline, CDR1 is MDHEN, CDR2 SYDVKM. This record comes from a study of T cell responses to AZD1222 COVID-19 vaccine. Samples with a second dose at about 4 or about 12 weeks were pooled together. The clonotype comes from an adult who received the AZD1222 COVID-19 vaccine. V usage is TRBV28 and J usage is TRBJ1-2; D might be TRBD1 (5 bases). The sample in question was peripheral blood, obtained 28 days after the second AZD1222 dose. The CDR3 bases are TGTGCCAGCAGTTTAATAGGAGGGACCGATGGCTACACCTTC. Residues: CASSLIGGTDGYTF.